This entry features one TCR beta chain sequence. The antigen is undetermined. Following extraction, RNA underwent reverse transcription to cDNA, which served as the sequencing template. TCRdb keeps only in-frame clones here, not all; method: immunoSEQ multiplex PCR. Found here are more than 200,000 clones, 67% of them singletons; the top ten hold around 1.2%. This entry is derived from a study of CD8+ T cells in alopecia areata. Across the study: Patients in the study were on tofacitinib for 6 to 18 months, then off it for 6 months.

The CDR3 is made up of 16 amino acids. V gave up 3 bases and J gave up 1 base; unmatched junction bases: 8. CDR1 and CDR2 (germline): GTSNPN, SVGIG (reference sequence). CD4+ and CD8+ T cells were sorted from PBMCs. Broader study findings: Sequence data from scalp samples additionally include resident alphabeta T cells of normal skin.

This sample comprised CD4+ T cells sorted from blood, obtained at week 0. The clonotype originates from a human donor with alopecia areata. The chain employs TRBV30 and TRBJ2-2; 7 bases match TRBD1. The CDR3 sequence is CAWRRGNRGNTGELFF. Written as DNA, the CDR3 is TGTGCCTGGAGGAGGGGCAACAGGGGGAACACCGGGGAGCTGTTTTTT.